This T cell receptor beta chain was sequenced in a study of T-cell reconstitution after alpha-beta-depleted transplantation in children. Preparation of the TCRbeta library involved a method that used unique molecular identifiers. From the PCR reads, TCRdb called clonotypes with MiXCR, one entry per CDR3 protein. The sample carries around 680,000 distinct CDR3 sequences, approximately 16% recorded once. This clonotype was picked up many times. Sequencing was performed on PBMCs from the stem cell graft donor, taken from the stem cell graft. The clonotype comes from a human donor who donated a stem cell graft to a child with acute myeloid leukemia.

The DNA of the CDR3 is TGCAGCGTTGATTGGGGGGATACGCAGTATTTT. Translated, it gives CSVDWGDTQYF. The rearrangement joins TRBV29-1 to TRBJ2-3; D may match TRBD1 or TRBD2 (5 bases each). Trimming stripped 3 bases from V and 6 bases from J, with 7 bases between. Germline values: CDR1 SQVTM, CDR2 ANQGSEA. This CDR3 is 11 amino acids long.